This T cell receptor (beta chain) was identified during a study of blood T cell repertoires in COVID-19. The wider study: T cells, B-cell-depleted T cells, or PBMCs supplied cDNA or gDNA.

The protocol was immunoSEQ multiplex PCR, while the TCRdb copy is restricted to in-frame clones and leaves out a portion. The table lists about 200,000 clones, approximately 91% of them singletons. Looked up from germline, CDR1 is MRHNA and CDR2 is SNTAGT. V was clipped by 4 bases and J by 2 bases; unmatched bases: 4. There are 15 residues in the CDR3. The TCR was taken from a man aged 55-75 years who had recovered from COVID-19. The V and J genes are TRBV6-4 and TRBJ2-7, with TRBD2 matching 11 bases. Material for sequencing was peripheral blood. CDR3 sequence: CASSVTSGGPYEQYF. Here the CDR3 DNA reads TGTGCCAGCAGTGTAACTAGCGGGGGCCCCTACGAGCAGTACTTC.